This TCR beta chain came from a study of shared clonotypes between healthy human individuals. About the research overall: For every donor, three CD4 naive, three CD4 memory, two CD8 naive and one CD8 memory plates were used. General observations from the study: Clonotype sharing across donors was expected to vary with sequencing depth.

This clone was recorded only once. The antigen is not known. The V gene's germline CDR1 is MGHDK and CDR2 SYGVNS. Trimming pared 8 bases from V and 8 bases from J, leaving 15 bases between. There are 13 residues in the CDR3. The table came from immunoSEQ multiplex PCR; TCRdb's copy has only in-frame clones and leaves some out. Among 2 million to 2.5 million clones listed, 85% to 95% were seen once. This rearrangement joins TRBV25-1 to TRBJ1-4; D remains ambiguous. Sequenced sample: naive CD4+ T cells from PBMCs. The subset was: CD45RA+ positively selected. The receptor was isolated from a man between 18 and 35 years old in good health. Some clones in this sample may be carry-over from other donors' samples. CDR3 nucleotide sequence: TGTGCCAGCCGCGCGCGGGCGGACGAAAAACTGTTTTTT. This sequence encodes CASRARADEKLFF.